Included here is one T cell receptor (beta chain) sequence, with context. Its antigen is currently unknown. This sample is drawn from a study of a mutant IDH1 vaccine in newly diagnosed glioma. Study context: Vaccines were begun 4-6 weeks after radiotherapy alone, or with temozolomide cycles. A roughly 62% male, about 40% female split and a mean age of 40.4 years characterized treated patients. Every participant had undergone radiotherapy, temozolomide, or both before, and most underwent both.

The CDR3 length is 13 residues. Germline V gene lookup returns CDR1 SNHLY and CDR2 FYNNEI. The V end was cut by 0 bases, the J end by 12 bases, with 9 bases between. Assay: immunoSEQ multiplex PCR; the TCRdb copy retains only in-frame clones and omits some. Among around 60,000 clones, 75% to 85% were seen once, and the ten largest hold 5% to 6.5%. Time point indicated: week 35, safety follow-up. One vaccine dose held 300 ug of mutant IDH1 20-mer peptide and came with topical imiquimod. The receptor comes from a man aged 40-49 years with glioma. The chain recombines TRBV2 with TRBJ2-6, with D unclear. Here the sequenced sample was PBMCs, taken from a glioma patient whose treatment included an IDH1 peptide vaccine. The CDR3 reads CASSEAPGAVLTF. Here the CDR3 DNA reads TGTGCCAGCAGTGAAGCCCCGGGCGCCGTCCTGACTTTC.